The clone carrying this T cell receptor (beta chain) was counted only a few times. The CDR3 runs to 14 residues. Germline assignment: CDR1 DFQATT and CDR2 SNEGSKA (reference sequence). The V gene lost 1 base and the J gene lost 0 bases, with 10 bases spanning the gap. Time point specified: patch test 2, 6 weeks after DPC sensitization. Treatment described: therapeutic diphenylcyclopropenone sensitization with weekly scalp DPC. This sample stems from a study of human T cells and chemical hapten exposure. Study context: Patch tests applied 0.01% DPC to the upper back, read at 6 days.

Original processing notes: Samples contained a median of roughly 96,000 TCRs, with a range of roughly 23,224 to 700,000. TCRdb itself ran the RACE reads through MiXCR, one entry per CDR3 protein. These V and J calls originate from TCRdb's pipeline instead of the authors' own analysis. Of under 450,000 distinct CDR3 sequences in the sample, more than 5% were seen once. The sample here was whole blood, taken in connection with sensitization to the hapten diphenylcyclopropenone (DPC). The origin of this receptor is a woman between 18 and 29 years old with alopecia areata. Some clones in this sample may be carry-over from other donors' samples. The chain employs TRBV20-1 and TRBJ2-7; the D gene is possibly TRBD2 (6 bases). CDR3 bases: TGCAGTGCTAGAGTGGGGGGTTTCTCCTACGAGCAGTACTTC. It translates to CSARVGGFSYEQYF.